One sample yielded the 27 T cell receptor beta chains listed below, sequenced in a study of shared clonotypes between healthy human individuals. Method: immunoSEQ multiplex PCR; TCRdb's copy keeps in-frame clones and lacks some. The data show fewer than 850,000 clones, around 96% seen once. The naive CD8 population came from CD45RO-negative cells selected for CCR7, without terminally differentiated effector memory CD45RA+ cells. Input material: naive CD8+ T cells sorted from blood. The receptor set was obtained from a man younger than 40 in good health.

The chain carries TRBV7-9 and TRBJ1-2; D is uncertain. The germline V gene encodes CDR1 SEHNR and CDR2 FQNEAQ (reference sequence). Trimming removed 1 base at V and 4 bases at J, with 7 bases between. The CDR3 is 13 amino acids. The DNA for the CDR3 is TGTGCCAGCAGCTTAGGGTACAGCTATGGCTACACCTTC. Its translation: CASSLGYSYGYTF.

The chain couples TRBV27 to TRBJ2-2; D unresolved. The CDR3 runs to 15 residues. Germline V gives CDR1 MNHEY, CDR2 SMNVEV (reference sequence). Between the trimmed V and J ends, which lost 5 bases and 4 bases, there was a span of 14 bases. The DNA for the CDR3 is TGTGCCAGCAGTCTGGTATGGTCTAGCACCGGGGAGCTGTTTTTT. Protein sequence: CASSLVWSSTGELFF.

The J gene is TRBJ2-1, the V gene TRBV9, with 13 positions matching TRBD2. The CDR3 totals 16 residues. The junction had 9 bases not matched to a gene; V was cut back by 3 bases and J by 9 bases. Germline V CDR1 and CDR2: SGDLS, YYNGEE. The CDR3 spells CASSGEGLAGVLEQFF. DNA for the CDR3: TGTGCCAGCAGCGGAGAAGGACTAGCGGGAGTTCTTGAGCAGTTCTTC.

The V and J genes are TRBV7-3 and TRBJ2-3, with 9 nucleotides matching TRBD2. V was pared by 4 bases and J by 2 bases, with 7 bases of the junction left unmatched. CDR1 is SGHTA, CDR2 FQGTGA, per germline. There are 16 residues in the CDR3. CDR3 amino acids: CASSSHSGGDTDTQYF. The CDR3 DNA reads as TGTGCCAGCAGCTCGCATAGCGGGGGCGACACAGATACGCAGTATTTT.

This chain connects TRBV6-5 to TRBJ2-1, with TRBD2 as a possible D gene (5 bases). Trimming cost V 4 bases and J 6 bases, with 16 bases left between them. Germline assignment: CDR1 MNHEY and CDR2 SVGAGI. There are 15 residues in the CDR3. CDR3 amino acids: CASSSRLSRVNEQFF. The CDR3 region has the DNA TGTGCCAGCAGTTCACGACTATCTAGGGTCAATGAGCAGTTCTTC.

The chain combines TRBV11-2 with TRBJ2-7; 9 bases align to TRBD1. This CDR3 has 16 amino acids. V lost 5 bases to trimming and J lost 2 bases; unmatched junction nucleotides: 10. Germline V gene data show CDR1 as SGHAT and CDR2 as FQNNGV. For the CDR3, the DNA is TGTGCCAGCAGCCGCCGAGGGACAGGGATTCCCTACGAGCAGTACTTC. Translated: CASSRRGTGIPYEQYF.

The table lists this clone with a few counts. The V gene is TRBV7-8, the J gene TRBJ2-3; no clear D. Germline assignment: CDR1 SGHVS and CDR2 FQNEAQ. Trimming took off 2 bases at V and 6 bases at J, with 9 bases between the two ends. CDR3 size: 13 residues. The CDR3 region has the DNA TGTGCCAGCAGCTTATCTCAAAGGGATACGCAGTATTTT. The encoded protein is CASSLSQRDTQYF.

The chain recombines TRBV25-1 with TRBJ2-1; 11 nucleotides line up with TRBD2. V was clipped by 4 bases and J by 10 bases; unmatched bases: 9. The CDR3 has 15 residues. Looked up from germline, CDR1 is MGHDK and CDR2 is SYGVNS. The CDR3 DNA reads as TGTGCCAGCAGTGCGGTAGCGGGAGGGCTTCAAGAGCAGTTCTTC. Protein product: CASSAVAGGLQEQFF.

This sequence joins TRBV2 and TRBJ2-7; 7 bases are a match to TRBD1. V lost 9 bases to trimming and J lost 3 bases; unmatched junction nucleotides: 5. Germline CDR1 and CDR2: SNHLY and FYNNEI. The CDR3 is 12 residues long. The CDR3 DNA reads as TGTGCCAGTTTGGACAGGTACTACGAGCAGTACTTC. This codes for CASLDRYYEQYF. The variable domain in full, with the rest retrieved from reference TRBV2 and TRBJ2-7, is EPEVTQTPSHQVTQMGQEVILRCVPISNHLYFYWYRQILGQKVEFLVSFYNNEISEKSEIFDDQFSVERPDGSNFTLKIRSTKLEDSAMYFCASLDRYYEQYFGPGTRLTVT.

V is TRBV5-1 and J is TRBJ2-1; possibly TRBD1 for D (6 bases). The CDR3 consists of 15 residues. V lost 4 bases and J 0 bases, leaving 11 bases between the germline ends. CDR1 is SGHRS and CDR2 is YFSETQ in the germline V gene. The DNA for the CDR3 is TGCGCCAGCAGCCGGGACACCAGCTCCTACAATGAGCAGTTCTTC. Protein product: CASSRDTSSYNEQFF.

V and J are TRBV27 and TRBJ1-5; tentative D call: TRBD1 (5 bases). Between the trimmed V and J ends, which lost 3 bases and 3 bases, there was a span of 9 bases. Germline CDR1 is MNHEY and CDR2 is SMNVEV (reference sequence). This CDR3 spans 14 amino acids. The CDR3 region has the DNA TGTGCCAGCAGTTTGATCGGGGCCAATCAGCCCCAGCATTTT. This gives the protein CASSLIGANQPQHF.

V is TRBV27 and J is TRBJ1-1, with D maybe TRBD1 (5 bases). The CDR3 has 15 residues. Trimming shortened V by 6 bases and J by 3 bases, and 17 bases separated the two germline ends. Germline V gene data show CDR1 as MNHEY and CDR2 as SMNVEV (reference sequence). The CDR3 reads CASSSLIGADTEAFF. In DNA form, the CDR3 reads TGTGCCAGCAGCTCCCTCATAGGGGCGGACACTGAAGCTTTCTTT.

The chain links TRBV5-1 to TRBJ2-5, with 11 bases lining up with TRBD2. The CDR3 extends over 17 amino acids. With 5 bases clipped from V and 1 base from J, the junction kept 10 bases outside the gene matches. Per the germline V gene, CDR1 is SGHRS and CDR2 is YFSETQ. The DNA of the CDR3 is TGCGCCAGCAGAGGTACTAGCGGGAGAGATCGCCAAGAGACCCAGTACTTC. This sequence encodes CASRGTSGRDRQETQYF.

The genes are TRBV5-1 and TRBJ2-2; D may be TRBD1 or TRBD2 (5 bases each). The germline gives CDR1 SGHRS, CDR2 YFSETQ. Trimming removed 2 bases at V and 2 bases at J, with 13 bases between. This CDR3 contains 16 residues. This CDR3 reads CASSLRGASNTGELFF. CDR3 bases: TGCGCCAGCAGCTTAAGAGGGGCCAGCAACACCGGGGAGCTGTTTTTT.

The chain uses TRBV5-6 and TRBJ2-7, with TRBD2 as a possible D gene (6 bases). CDR1 and CDR2 (germline): SGHDT, YYEEEE. Trimming left V 4 bases short and J 1 base short, with 9 bases between. The CDR3 runs to 13 residues. DNA for the CDR3: TGTGCCAGCAGCGCGGGACCATCCTACGAGCAGTACTTC. Translating gives CASSAGPSYEQYF.

This clone was detected once. The chain uses TRBV10-1 and TRBJ1-2; D is undetermined. V lost 2 bases and J 4 bases, leaving 8 bases between the germline ends. The CDR3 totals 13 residues. Germline V CDR1 and CDR2: WNHNN, SYGVQD (reference sequence). The chain's CDR3 is CASSELQSYGYTF. The CDR3, as DNA: TGCGCCAGCAGTGAGCTGCAGTCCTATGGCTACACCTTC.

The chain carries TRBV15 and TRBJ2-3, with 11 nucleotides matching TRBD2. Unmatched junction bases numbered 6, after V lost 4 bases and J lost 3 bases. Germline CDR1 is LNHNV and CDR2 is YYDKDF (reference sequence). This CDR3 is built from 16 residues. CDR3 DNA sequence: TGTGCCACCAGCAAAACACTAGCGGGAGTAACAGATACGCAGTATTTT. Protein sequence: CATSKTLAGVTDTQYF.

This CDR3 is CASIDSPYEQYF. The CDR3 DNA reads as TGTGCCAGCATCGACAGTCCCTACGAGCAGTACTTC. The gene calls are TRBV6-1 and TRBJ2-7; weak D call: TRBD1 (5 bases). The CDR3 is made up of 12 amino acids. Germline assignment: CDR1 MNHNS and CDR2 SASEGT. Trimming took off 7 bases at V and 2 bases at J, with 9 bases between the two ends.

In this sample, this clone turned up once. V is TRBV29-1 and J is TRBJ2-5; tentative D call: TRBD1 (6 bases). Germline CDR1 and CDR2: SQVTM and ANQGSEA. The V end was cut by 0 bases, the J end by 1 base, with 12 bases between. The CDR3 extends over 15 amino acids. As DNA, the CDR3 is TGCAGCGTTGAAGAGTCTCTGGACAGCCAAGAGACCCAGTACTTC. It is translated as CSVEESLDSQETQYF.

As for this clone: Its ends do not fully match the called genes, so a read error is possible. The chain has TRBV7-7 and TRBJ2-1; D might be TRBD1 (7 bases). CDR1 and CDR2 from the germline V gene are SSHAT and FNYEAQ (reference sequence). The CDR3 runs 16 residues. CDR3 bases: TGTGCTAGCAGCCCGTCTACAGGGGAGGTCGGGAATGAGCAGTTCTTC. Protein product: CASSPSTGEVGNEQFF.

This chain links TRBV4-1 with TRBJ2-2, with 8 bases aligning to TRBD2. Germline CDR1 and CDR2: MGHRA and YSYEKL. The CDR3 runs 18 residues. After removal of 4 bases from V and 2 bases from J, the junction contained 12 bases not matched to a gene. The CDR3 bases are TGCGCCAGCAGCCCAGGTGGATTAGCGGGACTAAACACCGGGGAGCTGTTTTTT. Residues: CASSPGGLAGLNTGELFF.

V is TRBV29-1 and J is TRBJ1-1; D is uncertain. Germline CDR1 is SQVTM and CDR2 is ANQGSEA. This CDR3 has 11 residues. V was trimmed by 4 bases and J by 3 bases, leaving 6 bases between them. The CDR3 nucleotides are TGCAGCGTTGCTGGCGACACTGAAGCTTTCTTT. This encodes CSVAGDTEAFF.

This clone was observed once. The gene calls are TRBV7-9 and TRBJ2-7; D may be TRBD1 (5 bases). The CDR3 is 17 residues long. V lost 5 bases and J lost 2, with 22 bases in between. Germline assignment: CDR1 SEHNR and CDR2 FQNEAQ (reference sequence). The CDR3 region is CASSQWMGRTNPYEQYF. The CDR3 bases are TGTGCCAGCAGCCAGTGGATGGGCAGGACAAACCCCTACGAGCAGTACTTC.

The genes are TRBV27 and TRBJ2-1; D call uncertain. V was clipped by 6 bases and J by 0 bases, with 15 bases between them. Germline CDR1 MNHEY, CDR2 SMNVEV (reference sequence). The CDR3 contains 16 residues. DNA of the CDR3: TGTGCCAGCAGAGGGCCCTACGAGAGCTCCTACAATGAGCAGTTCTTC. It yields the protein CASRGPYESSYNEQFF.

This clone was counted once. The chain is built from TRBV2 and TRBJ1-5; 7 bases line up with TRBD1. CDR3 length: 13 residues. Trimming removed 10 bases from V and 4 bases from J; junction bases left unmatched: 7. Per germline, CDR1 SNHLY and CDR2 FYNNEI. CDR3 sequence: CAKGDRKNQPQHF. CDR3 DNA: TGTGCCAAAGGGGACAGAAAAAATCAGCCCCAGCATTTT. The full variable domain, completed using reference TRBV2 and TRBJ1-5, is EPEVTQTPSHQVTQMGQEVILRCVPISNHLYFYWYRQILGQKVEFLVSFYNNEISEKSEIFDDQFSVERPDGSNFTLKIRSTKLEDSAMYFCAKGDRKNQPQHFGDGTRLSIL.

The rearrangement links TRBV10-3 to TRBJ2-6; D gene unclear. This CDR3 is built from 14 residues. Germline CDR1 reads ENHRY; CDR2 reads SYGVKD. The V and J ends lost 3 bases and 2 bases respectively, with 5 bases between them. The CDR3 coding sequence is TGTGCCATCAGTGACATAACTGGGGCCAACGTCCTGACTTTC. Protein sequence: CAISDITGANVLTF.

The chain uses TRBV30 and TRBJ2-2; D might be TRBD1 (5 bases). Trimming removed 2 bases from V and 9 bases from J, with 13 bases in between. The CDR3 is 13 residues long. Germline CDR1 is GTSNPN and CDR2 is SVGIG (reference sequence). Written as DNA, the CDR3 is TGTGCCTGGAGTAAACAGGCGCCCAGGGAGCTGTTTTTT. Its protein product is CAWSKQAPRELFF.